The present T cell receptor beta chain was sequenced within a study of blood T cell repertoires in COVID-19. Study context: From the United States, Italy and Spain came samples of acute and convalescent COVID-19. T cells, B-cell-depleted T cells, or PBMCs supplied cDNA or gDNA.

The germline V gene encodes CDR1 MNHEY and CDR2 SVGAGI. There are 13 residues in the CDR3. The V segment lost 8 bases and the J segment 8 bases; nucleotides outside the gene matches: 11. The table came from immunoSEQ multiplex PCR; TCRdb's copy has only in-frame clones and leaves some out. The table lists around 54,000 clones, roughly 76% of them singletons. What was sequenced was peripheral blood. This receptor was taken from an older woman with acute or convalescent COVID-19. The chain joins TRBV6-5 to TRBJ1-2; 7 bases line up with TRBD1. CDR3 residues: CASGTRDSQGYTF. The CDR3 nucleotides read TGTGCCAGCGGAACCCGGGACAGCCAGGGCTACACCTTC.